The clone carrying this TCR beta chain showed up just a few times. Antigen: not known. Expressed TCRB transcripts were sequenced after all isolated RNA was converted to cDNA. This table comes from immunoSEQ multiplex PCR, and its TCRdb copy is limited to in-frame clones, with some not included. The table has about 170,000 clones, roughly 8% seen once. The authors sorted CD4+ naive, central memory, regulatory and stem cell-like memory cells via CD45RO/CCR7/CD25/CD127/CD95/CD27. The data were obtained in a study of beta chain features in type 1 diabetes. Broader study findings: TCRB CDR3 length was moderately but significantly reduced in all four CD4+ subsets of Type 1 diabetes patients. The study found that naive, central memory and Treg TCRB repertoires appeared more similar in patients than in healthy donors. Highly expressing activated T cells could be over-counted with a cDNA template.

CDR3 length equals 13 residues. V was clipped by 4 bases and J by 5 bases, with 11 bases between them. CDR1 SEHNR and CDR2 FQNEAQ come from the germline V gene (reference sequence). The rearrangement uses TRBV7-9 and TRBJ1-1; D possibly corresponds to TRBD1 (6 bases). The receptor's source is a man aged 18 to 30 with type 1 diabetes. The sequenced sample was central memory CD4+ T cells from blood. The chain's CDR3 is CASSSQGRTEAFF. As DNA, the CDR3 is TGTGCCAGCAGCTCCCAGGGGCGGACTGAAGCTTTCTTT. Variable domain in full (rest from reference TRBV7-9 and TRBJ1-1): DTGVSQNPRHKITKRGQNVTFRCDPISEHNRLYWYRQTLGQGPEFLTYFQNEAQLEKSRLLSDRFSAERPKGSFSTLEIQRTEQGDSAMYLCASSSQGRTEAFFGQGTRLTVV.